Included here is one T cell receptor (beta chain) sequence, with context. What it binds is not known. The junction departs from the called germline gene at one end, perhaps through a read error. TCR beta cDNA was prepared out of roughly 450 ng total RNA by means of a constant-region primer. Slightly modified ARM-PCR, run as three nested multiplex PCR rounds, produced the TCR beta libraries. TRBV1-TRBV30 forward primers paired with a C-beta reverse primer were used in the first two PCR rounds, which ran about 11 cycles each. TCRdb reprocessed the multiplex PCR reads via MiXCR and lists one record per CDR3 protein. Counted here are a few hundred thousand distinct CDR3 sequences, roughly three fifths occurring once; the ten biggest clones make up approximately 15%. The sample originates from a study of tumor-infiltrating lymphocytes in primary liver carcinoma. Turning to the study itself: The patient population consisted of men and women between 30 and 69 years of age. General observations from the study: Tumors carried a top-250-clone fraction significantly exceeding that of blood (p = 0.039).

The source of the blood RNA was unsorted whole blood, and germline DNA was extracted as well. Germline assignment: CDR1 SGHAT and CDR2 FQNNGV. This CDR3 has 14 residues. The sequenced sample consisted of peripheral blood. The clonotype comes from a woman between 25 and 40 years old with primary liver carcinoma and hepatitis B virus infection. This rearrangement joins TRBV11-2 to TRBJ2-1; maybe TRBD2 (6 bases). CDR3 in DNA: TGTGCCAGCAGCCTTAGCGGATCATACAATGAGCAGTCCTTC. This translates into CASSLSGSYNEQSF.